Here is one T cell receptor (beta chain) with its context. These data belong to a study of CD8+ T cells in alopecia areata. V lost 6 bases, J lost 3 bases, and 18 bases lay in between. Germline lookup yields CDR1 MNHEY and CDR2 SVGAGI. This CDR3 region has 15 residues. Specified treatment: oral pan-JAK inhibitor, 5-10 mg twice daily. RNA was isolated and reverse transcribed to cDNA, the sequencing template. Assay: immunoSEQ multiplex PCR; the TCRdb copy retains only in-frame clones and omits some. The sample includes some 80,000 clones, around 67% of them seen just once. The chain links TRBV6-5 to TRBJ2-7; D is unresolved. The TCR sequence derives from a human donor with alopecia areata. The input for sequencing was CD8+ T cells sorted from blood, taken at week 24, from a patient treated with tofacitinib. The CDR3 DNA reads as TGTGCCAGCAGAAACCAGTACCTCGGCTACTACGAGCAGTACTTC. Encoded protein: CASRNQYLGYYEQYF.